The rows below give T cell receptor beta chains drawn from one sample of a study of response to subunit inactivated influenza vaccine. MiXCR, applied by TCRdb to the RT-PCR reads, yields one record per CDR3 protein. The repertoire has 500,000 to 600,000 distinct CDR3 sequences, less than 8% of them found once; the top ten carry under 15%. The sample here was PBMCs from blood, taken 23 months after vaccination. The receptors were gathered from a man in his fifties or sixties who received an inactivated influenza vaccine. The CDR3 runs from the conserved cysteine through the conserved F or W. D genes are given only for firm matches. Expanded clones are given a class, and other clones once, few, many or no size at all.

j_gene: TRBJ2-5; d_gene: TRBD2; abundance: many; v_gene: TRBV10-3; CDR3aa: CAISETSGGQETQYF; CDR3nt: TGTGCCATCAGTGAGACTAGCGGGGGCCAAGAGACCCAGTACTTC
j_gene: TRBJ1-1; d_gene: NA; abundance: few; v_gene: TRBV2; CDR3aa: CASSPIDGTEAFF; CDR3nt: TGTGCCAGCAGTCCAATAGACGGGACTGAAGCTTTCTTT
j_gene: TRBJ2-7; d_gene: NA; abundance: many; v_gene: TRBV5-1; CDR3aa: CASSRDYEQYF; CDR3nt: TGTGCCAGCAGCAGAGATTACGAGCAGTACTTC
j_gene: TRBJ2-7; d_gene: TRBD2; abundance: few; v_gene: TRBV20-1; CDR3aa: CSANNEREVGYEQYF; CDR3nt: TGCAGTGCCAATAATGAGCGGGAGGTTGGCTACGAGCAGTACTTC
j_gene: TRBJ2-1; d_gene: NA; abundance: NA; v_gene: TRBV5-6; CDR3aa: CASSLESHKEQFF; CDR3nt: TGTGCCAGCAGCTTGGAATCTCACAAGGAGCAGTTCTTC
j_gene: TRBJ1-5; d_gene: NA; abundance: many; v_gene: TRBV20-1; CDR3aa: CSAHAGQVGQPQHF; CDR3nt: TGCAGTGCCCACGCGGGGCAGGTCGGTCAGCCCCAGCATTTT
j_gene: TRBJ1-3; d_gene: NA; abundance: many; v_gene: TRBV3-1; CDR3aa: CASSQGGINRISGNTIYF; CDR3nt: TGTGCCAGCAGCCAAGGAGGGATAAACAGGATTTCTGGAAACACCATATATTTT
j_gene: TRBJ2-1; d_gene: TRBD2; abundance: NA; v_gene: TRBV9; CDR3aa: CASSVDGGSTYNEQFF; CDR3nt: TGTGCCAGCAGCGTAGACGGCGGGAGTACCTACAATGAGCAGTTCTTC
j_gene: TRBJ2-3; d_gene: TRBD2; abundance: NA; v_gene: TRBV5-6; CDR3aa: CASSRTSGSGKDTQYF; CDR3nt: TGTGCCAGCAGCCGGACTAGCGGGAGTGGTAAAGATACGCAGTATTTT
j_gene: TRBJ2-1; d_gene: NA; abundance: few; v_gene: TRBV20-1; CDR3aa: CSARALLSSYNEQFF; CDR3nt: TGCAGTGCTAGAGCTTTGCTGAGCTCCTACAATGAGCAGTTCTTC
j_gene: TRBJ2-7; d_gene: NA; abundance: few; v_gene: TRBV7-8; CDR3aa: CASSFSEQGIAYEQYF; CDR3nt: TGTGCCAGCAGCTTTAGTGAGCAGGGGATAGCCTACGAGCAGTACTTC
j_gene: TRBJ1-1; d_gene: NA; abundance: NA; v_gene: TRBV7-9; CDR3aa: CASRSGGNTEAFF; CDR3nt: TGTGCCAGCCGGTCGGGGGGTAACACTGAAGCTTTCTTT
j_gene: TRBJ1-2; d_gene: NA; abundance: many; v_gene: TRBV29-1; CDR3aa: CSALGGRVDGYTF; CDR3nt: TGCAGCGCCCTAGGAGGGCGCGTGGATGGCTACACCTTC
j_gene: TRBJ2-7; d_gene: TRBD2; abundance: few; v_gene: TRBV20-1; CDR3aa: CSARNRLAGGYEQYF; CDR3nt: TGCAGTGCTAGGAATAGACTAGCGGGAGGCTACGAGCAGTACTTC
j_gene: TRBJ2-7; d_gene: NA; abundance: many; v_gene: TRBV3-1; CDR3aa: CASSPLGAEQYF; CDR3nt: TGTGCCAGCAGCCCTCTAGGGGCAGAGCAGTACTTC
j_gene: TRBJ2-2; d_gene: NA; abundance: many; v_gene: TRBV4-3; CDR3aa: CASSQDEGDSAGELFF; CDR3nt: TGCGCCAGCAGCCAAGATGAAGGGGATAGTGCCGGGGAGCTGTTTTTT
j_gene: TRBJ1-5; d_gene: TRBD1; abundance: few; v_gene: TRBV5-6; CDR3aa: CASSARDRGSNQPQHF; CDR3nt: TGTGCCAGCAGCGCCCGGGACAGGGGAAGCAATCAGCCCCAGCATTTT
j_gene: TRBJ2-7; d_gene: TRBD1; abundance: many; v_gene: TRBV29-1; CDR3aa: CSVGQGAYEQYF; CDR3nt: TGCAGCGTTGGACAGGGGGCTTACGAGCAGTACTTC
j_gene: TRBJ2-5; d_gene: NA; abundance: many; v_gene: TRBV5-6; CDR3aa: CASSLPGLSTQYF; CDR3nt: TGTGCCAGCAGCTTGCCGGGGCTGTCGACCCAGTACTTC
j_gene: TRBJ2-7; d_gene: TRBD2; abundance: NA; v_gene: TRBV4-1; CDR3aa: CASSQISGLVSEQYF; CDR3nt: TGCGCCAGCAGCCAAATTTCGGGACTAGTCTCCGAGCAGTACTTC
j_gene: TRBJ2-1; d_gene: NA; abundance: few; v_gene: TRBV14; CDR3aa: CASSQDRSGAHGSRGGSPYNEQFF; CDR3nt: TGTGCCAGCAGCCAAGATCGGTCGGGGGCGCATGGTTCGCGGGGCGGGAGCCCCTACAATGAGCAGTTCTTC
j_gene: TRBJ2-7; d_gene: NA; abundance: few; v_gene: TRBV14; CDR3aa: CASSQRRTVSYEQYF; CDR3nt: TGTGCCAGCAGCCAGAGAAGGACAGTTTCCTACGAGCAGTACTTC
j_gene: TRBJ2-3; d_gene: NA; abundance: NA; v_gene: TRBV6-1; CDR3aa: CASSRNRASSTDTQYF; CDR3nt: TGTGCCAGCAGCCGTAACAGGGCCTCTAGCACAGATACGCAGTATTTT
j_gene: TRBJ1-5; d_gene: TRBD1; abundance: many; v_gene: TRBV9; CDR3aa: CASSEDGTGIQPQHF; CDR3nt: TGTGCCAGCAGCGAAGACGGGACAGGGATTCAGCCCCAGCATTTT
j_gene: TRBJ2-1; d_gene: TRBD2; abundance: few; v_gene: TRBV9; CDR3aa: CASSAPGLAGVIPVNEQFF; CDR3nt: TGTGCCAGCAGCGCACCGGGACTAGCGGGAGTAATCCCAGTGAATGAGCAGTTCTTC
j_gene: TRBJ2-4; d_gene: TRBD2; abundance: many; v_gene: TRBV11-3; CDR3aa: CASSLRSETSGTRNIQYF; CDR3nt: TGTGCCAGCAGCTTAAGATCTGAGACTAGCGGTACGCGAAACATTCAGTACTTC
j_gene: TRBJ2-7; d_gene: NA; abundance: few; v_gene: TRBV27; CDR3aa: CASRANPLSYEQYF; CDR3nt: TGTGCCAGCAGGGCTAACCCCCTCTCCTACGAGCAGTACTTC
j_gene: TRBJ1-2; d_gene: NA; abundance: few; v_gene: TRBV7-9; CDR3aa: CASSSAGPQYGYTF; CDR3nt: TGTGCCAGCAGCTCAGCAGGACCGCAGTATGGCTACACCTTC
j_gene: TRBJ2-3; d_gene: TRBD2; abundance: NA; v_gene: TRBV5-1; CDR3aa: CASSLARASGGRTDTQYF; CDR3nt: TGCGCCAGCAGCTTGGCAAGGGCCAGCGGGGGTCGCACAGATACGCAGTATTTT
j_gene: TRBJ2-5; d_gene: TRBD1; abundance: NA; v_gene: TRBV15; CDR3aa: CATSSRQGITGTQYF; CDR3nt: TGTGCCACCAGCAGTCGACAGGGAATCACAGGCACCCAGTACTTC
j_gene: TRBJ2-1; d_gene: TRBD2; abundance: NA; v_gene: TRBV11-2; CDR3aa: CASSSGGSFNEQFF; CDR3nt: TGTGCCAGCAGCTCGGGCGGGAGCTTCAATGAGCAGTTCTTC
j_gene: TRBJ2-7; d_gene: NA; abundance: few; v_gene: TRBV20-1; CDR3aa: CSATGSHLEQYF; CDR3nt: TGCAGTGCTACAGGTTCCCATTTAGAGCAGTACTTC
j_gene: TRBJ2-7; d_gene: TRBD1; abundance: NA; v_gene: TRBV5-5; CDR3aa: CASSRGTGAEQYF; CDR3nt: TGTGCCAGCAGCCGGGGGACAGGGGCCGAGCAGTACTTC
j_gene: TRBJ2-3; d_gene: NA; abundance: many; v_gene: TRBV6-2/TRBV6-3; CDR3aa: CASSYVYGTDTQYF; CDR3nt: TGTGCCAGCAGTTACGTCTACGGCACAGATACGCAGTATTTT
j_gene: TRBJ2-3; d_gene: TRBD2; abundance: NA; v_gene: TRBV28; CDR3aa: CASKTSGSSDTQYF; CDR3nt: TGTGCCAGCAAAACTAGCGGGAGTTCCGATACGCAGTATTTT
j_gene: TRBJ1-6; d_gene: NA; abundance: many; v_gene: TRBV5-1; CDR3aa: CASSPDSSSPLHF; CDR3nt: TGCGCCAGCAGCCCGGACAGTTCGTCACCCCTCCACTTT
j_gene: TRBJ2-5; d_gene: TRBD2; abundance: many; v_gene: TRBV6-5; CDR3aa: CASSSPGLAGGYQETQYF; CDR3nt: TGTGCCAGCAGTTCCCCCGGACTAGCGGGGGGGTACCAAGAGACCCAGTACTTC
j_gene: TRBJ2-5; d_gene: NA; abundance: NA; v_gene: TRBV29-1; CDR3aa: CSVTRLGTGTQYF; CDR3nt: TGCAGCGTCACAAGACTGGGGACGGGGACCCAGTACTTC